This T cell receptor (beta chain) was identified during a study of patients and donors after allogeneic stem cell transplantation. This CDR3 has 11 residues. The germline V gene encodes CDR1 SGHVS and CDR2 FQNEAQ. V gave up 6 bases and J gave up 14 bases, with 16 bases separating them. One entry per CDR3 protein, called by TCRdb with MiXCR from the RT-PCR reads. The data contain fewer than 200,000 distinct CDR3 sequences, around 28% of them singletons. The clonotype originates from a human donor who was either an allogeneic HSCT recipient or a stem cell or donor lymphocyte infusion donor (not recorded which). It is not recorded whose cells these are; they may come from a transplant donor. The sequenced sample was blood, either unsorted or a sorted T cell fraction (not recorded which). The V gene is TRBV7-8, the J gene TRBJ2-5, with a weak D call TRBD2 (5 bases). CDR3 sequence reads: CASSYVGDPYF. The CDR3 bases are TGTGCCAGCAGTTACGTGGGAGACCCCTACTTC.